Each of the 4 T cell receptor beta chains below was sequenced from the same sample in a study of T-cell memory formation after mild COVID-19 listed by TCRdb under 2021. Receptor amplification or capture employed 5' RACE. Sequencing instrument: Illumina NovaSeq 6000. TCRdb reprocessing: public reads trimmed at Q25 with fastp, clones called with MiXCR, in-frame beta chains kept. Entries are consolidated by CDR3 protein sequence, retaining the most common genes and DNA. The sample table lists 350,000 to 450,000 distinct CDR3 sequences, approximately 27% of them with a count of one. The ten biggest clones cover about 13% of the sample. Input material: PBMCs or a T cell subset sorted from them (not recorded which). The receptors were sampled from an adult woman who had mild COVID-19 (a few samples of this study predate the infection). The sample titles of this study are shuffled in the database, so cell type and time point are left out; the donor was told from shared clones.

The chain recombines TRBV12-3 or TRBV12-4 with TRBJ1-1; 7 bases agree with TRBD1. The V segment lost 4 bases and the J segment 6 bases; nucleotides outside the gene matches: 5. The CDR3 loop spans 13 amino acids. CDR3 sequence: CASSSTTGSEAFF. The CDR3, as DNA: TGTGCCAGCAGTTCCACGACAGGGTCTGAAGCTTTCTTT.

A remark on this clonotype: This could be a read error, since a much larger clone is one nucleotide away. The V and J genes are TRBV18 and TRBJ2-2; the D gene is possibly TRBD2 (5 bases). Trimming shortened V by 3 bases and J by 4 bases, and 9 bases separated the two germline ends. The CDR3 loop spans 14 amino acids. The germline V gene encodes CDR1 KGHSH and CDR2 LQKENI. The CDR3 is CASSPVATTGELFF. The CDR3 DNA sequence: TGTGCCAGCTCACCTGTAGCGACCACCGGGGAGCTGTTTTTT.

This clonotype was seen at least ten times. The chain joins TRBV6-2 or TRBV6-3 to TRBJ2-1; 12 positions agree with TRBD2. CDR1 MNHEY and CDR2 SVGEGT come from the germline V gene. The CDR3 consists of 18 residues. The junction had 11 bases not matched to a gene; V was cut back by 2 bases and J by 6 bases. The CDR3 reads CASSYAWVTSGRPNEQFF. CDR3 nucleotide sequence: TGTGCCAGCAGTTACGCTTGGGTGACTAGCGGGAGACCCAATGAGCAGTTCTTC.

In its sample, this clonotype was seen many times. The chain couples TRBV12-3 or TRBV12-4 to TRBJ2-7; 7 nucleotides align to TRBD1. The junction had 6 bases not matched to a gene; V was cut back by 8 bases and J by 2 bases. There are 13 residues in the CDR3. CDR3 in DNA: TGTGCCAGCGCCTCCGGGACAGCCTACGAGCAGTACTTC. It encodes CASASGTAYEQYF.